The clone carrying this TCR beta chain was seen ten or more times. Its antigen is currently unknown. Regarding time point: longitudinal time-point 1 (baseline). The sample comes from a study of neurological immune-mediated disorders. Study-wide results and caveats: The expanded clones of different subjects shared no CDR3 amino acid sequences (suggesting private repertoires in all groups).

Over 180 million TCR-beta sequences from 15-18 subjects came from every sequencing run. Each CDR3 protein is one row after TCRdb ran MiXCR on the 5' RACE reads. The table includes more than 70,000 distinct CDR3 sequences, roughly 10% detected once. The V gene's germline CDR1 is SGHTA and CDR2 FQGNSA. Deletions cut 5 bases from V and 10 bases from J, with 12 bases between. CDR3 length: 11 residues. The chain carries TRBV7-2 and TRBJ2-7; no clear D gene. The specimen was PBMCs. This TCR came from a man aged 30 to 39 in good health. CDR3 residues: CASSDRVVQYF. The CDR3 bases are TGTGCCAGCAGCGACCGGGTGGTTCAGTACTTC.